This record looks at one TCR beta chain sequence and its context. This clonotype was detected a few times. Its antigen is unknown. No base qualities exist here, and no much larger clone lies one base off it. These data originate in a study of T cells after yellow fever vaccination (dated by TCRdb to the late 2010s). Background on the whole study: The SMART-Seq v4 Ultra Low Input RNA kit was used to prepare libraries from fractions with low cell numbers. Bulk TCR alpha and beta repertoires were sequenced longitudinally to track T-cell clones before and after primary and booster YFV17D yellow fever vaccination. Two healthy male donors, one aged 18 to 30 and one aged 30 to 40 years, made up the cohort. Blood was drawn at multiple timepoints before and after primary and secondary immunization, with bulk PBMC replicates and cell subsets isolated.

From the cysteine up to the phenylalanine, the CDR3 has a length of 14 residues. The CDR3 DNA has 42 bases and is translated from base 1. Reading the germline V gene (reference sequence) gives CDR1 DFQATT and CDR2 SNEGSKA. At the junction V is shortened by 5 bases and J by 2 bases; bases outside the gene matches: 7. Taken with the paper, the label for treatment or condition translates to: live attenuated yellow fever vaccine strain. PBMCs were isolated from peripheral blood using a standard Ficoll-Paque protocol. Dynabeads CD4 and CD8 positive selection kits were used to isolate CD4 and CD8 T-cell fractions. TriZol was used to extract RNA from bulk PBMCs, CD4 and CD8 fractions, and dextramer-positive and dextramer-negative fractions. The full study reports these points: Computational filtering was needed because FACS-sorted repertoires could contain abundant contaminating clonotypes from the bulk population. A small share of clonotypes was detected in both CD4 and CD8 compartments, with the overlap likely arising from convergent recombination. Because the study included only a couple of donors, the extent to which the findings can be generalized is limited. After the booster, most clones that had expanded after primary vaccination were detected again (around 95% of CD4 and around nine tenths of CD8), suggesting broad maintenance of memory. Compared with the primary T-cell response, the secondary T-cell response was faster but weaker, reaching its peak on day 5 rather than on day 15.

The reads were generated on an Illumina NovaSeq 6000. TCR cDNA was made using 5'RACE template switching, a step that added a universal primer site and unique molecular identifiers. Priming of cDNA synthesis was performed from both the TCR alpha and TCR beta constant segments. Two PCR steps were used to amplify libraries, with sample barcodes and sequencing adapters being added in the second step. Sequencing of libraries was performed on Illumina HiSeq 2500 (2x100 bp) or NovaSeq (2x150 bp). On the authors' methods: MIGEC handled demultiplexing of reads and collapsing into UMI consensus sequences, while MiXCR performed V(D)J alignment. Clonotypes responding to the vaccine were identified with edgeR on replicate PBMC samples, with the criteria of FDR below 0.01 and a log2 fold change above 5 up to day 15. Bulk clonotypes were assigned CD4 or CD8 identity according to which sequenced CD4 or CD8 repertoire held them at higher abundance. TCRdb trimmed public reads at Q25 via fastp, called clones via MiXCR and kept in-frame beta chains. For every CDR3 protein sequence, its rows merge into one entry that carries the most common genes and DNA. The V and J calls reflect TCRdb's pipeline rather than the authors' work. This sample lists about 200,000 distinct CDR3 sequences; about 3% were detected once. In total, the top ten clones hold under 3.5% of the sample.

Sequencing used CD4+ T cells sorted from PBMCs, obtained 10 days after the yellow fever booster vaccination. The origin of this receptor is a man between 18 and 29 years old who received the YFV17D yellow fever vaccine. The chain is encoded by TRBV20-1 joined to TRBJ2-3; 7 junctional bases match TRBD1. The nucleotide sequence reads as follows: TGCAGTGCTGCCGGGACAGCTACCACAGATACGCAGTATTTT. This gives the protein CSAAGTATTDTQYF.